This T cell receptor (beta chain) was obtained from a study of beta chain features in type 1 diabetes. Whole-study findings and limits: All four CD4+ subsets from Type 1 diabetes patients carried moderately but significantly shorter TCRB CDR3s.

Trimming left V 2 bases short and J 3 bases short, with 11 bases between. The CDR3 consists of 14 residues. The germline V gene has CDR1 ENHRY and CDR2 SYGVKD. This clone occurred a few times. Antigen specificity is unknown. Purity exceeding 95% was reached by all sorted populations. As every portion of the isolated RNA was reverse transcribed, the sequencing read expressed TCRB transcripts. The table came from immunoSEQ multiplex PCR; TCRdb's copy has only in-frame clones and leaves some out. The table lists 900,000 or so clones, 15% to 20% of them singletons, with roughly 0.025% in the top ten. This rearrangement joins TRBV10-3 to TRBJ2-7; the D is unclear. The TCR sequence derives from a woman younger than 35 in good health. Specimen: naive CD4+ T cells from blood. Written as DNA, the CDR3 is TGTGCCATCAGTGAGAAAGGACCGGTCTACGAGCAGTACTTC. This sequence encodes CAISEKGPVYEQYF.